Each of the 21 T cell receptor beta chains below was sequenced from the same sample in a study of blood T cell repertoires in COVID-19. Assay: immunoSEQ multiplex PCR; the TCRdb copy retains only in-frame clones and omits some. In the table there are some 74,000 clones, around 83% of which are singletons. Sequenced sample: peripheral blood. These receptors all come from an elderly man with acute or convalescent COVID-19.

The rearrangement uses TRBV7-2 and TRBJ1-4; unclear D gene. The CDR3 totals 17 residues. The germline V and J ends were trimmed by 1 base and 0 bases, with 12 bases remaining between them. Germline lookup yields CDR1 SGHTA and CDR2 FQGNSA. The chain's CDR3 is CASSLVAGTATNEKLFF. As DNA, the CDR3 is TGTGCCAGCAGCTTAGTGGCAGGAACCGCAACTAATGAAAAACTGTTTTTT.

The CDR3, as DNA: TGTGCCAGTAGTATTTTGCAGGGGAGTGGCTACACCTTC. Its translation: CASSILQGSGYTF. The chain uses TRBV19 and TRBJ1-2; possibly TRBD1 for D (6 bases). With 3 bases removed from V and 7 bases from J, the gap between germline ends came to 12 bases. CDR1 and CDR2 (germline): LNHDA, SQIVND (reference sequence). The CDR3 sequence is 13 residues long. The full variable domain, in which reference TRBV19 and TRBJ1-2 provide the parts outside the CDR3, is DGGITQSPKYLFRKEGQNVTLSCEQNLNHDAMYWYRQDPGQGLRLIYYSQIVNDFQKGDIAEGYSVSREKKESFPLTVTSAQKNPTAFYLCASSILQGSGYTFGSGTRLTVV.

This clone showed up just a few times. The CDR3 sequence is CASSELAVGTGELFF. CDR3 nucleotide sequence: TGTGCCAGCAGTGAACTAGCGGTCGGCACCGGGGAGCTGTTTTTT. J is TRBJ2-2 and V is TRBV2; 7 bases agree with TRBD2. CDR3 length equals 15 residues. The V gene's germline CDR1 is SNHLY and CDR2 FYNNEI. V was pared by 2 bases and J by 4 bases, with 4 bases of the junction left unmatched.

V usage is TRBV27 and J usage is TRBJ2-7; the match to TRBD1 covers 8 bases. Germline assignment: CDR1 MNHEY and CDR2 SMNVEV (reference sequence). The V segment lost 5 bases and the J segment 8 bases; nucleotides outside the gene matches: 14. The CDR3 has 15 amino acids. The CDR3 region has the DNA TGTGCCAGCAGTCGGGGGACAGGACTCCTTACGCAGCAGTACTTC. It encodes CASSRGTGLLTQQYF.

V usage is TRBV11-2 and J usage is TRBJ2-5; 10 nucleotides align to TRBD2. The CDR3 spans 13 residues. In germline, CDR1 is SGHAT, CDR2 FQNNGV. V trimming: 10 bases; J trimming: 3 bases; junction bases outside the gene matches: 5. CDR3 loop: CATRLAGEETQYF. The CDR3 DNA is TGTGCCACCCGGCTAGCGGGAGAAGAGACCCAGTACTTC. Full variable domain (outside the CDR3, taken from reference TRBV11-2 and TRBJ2-5): EAGVAQSPRYKIIEKRQSVAFWCNPISGHATLYWYQQILGQGPKLLIQFQNNGVVDDSQLPKDRFSAERLKGVDSTLKIQPAKLEDSAVYLCATRLAGEETQYFGPGTRLLVL.

This sequence joins TRBV4-3 and TRBJ2-5; TRBD2 matches 10 bases. With 0 bases clipped from V and 4 bases from J, the junction kept 2 bases outside the gene matches. The CDR3 is 15 residues long. CDR1 and CDR2 (germline): LGHNA, YSLEER. The CDR3 reads CASSQERLAGETQYF. As DNA, the CDR3 is TGCGCCAGCAGCCAAGAGAGACTAGCGGGAGAGACCCAGTACTTC.

The J gene is TRBJ1-1, the V gene TRBV7-2; D possibly corresponds to TRBD1 (5 bases). V lost 5 bases, J lost 3 bases, and 13 bases lay in between. The CDR3 spans 14 residues. Germline values: CDR1 SGHTA, CDR2 FQGNSA. The chain's CDR3 is CASSPRRGYTEAFF. The CDR3 DNA follows: TGTGCCAGCAGCCCTAGACGGGGGTACACTGAAGCTTTCTTT.

This clone appeared a single time. The rearrangement joins TRBV28 to TRBJ2-1; 8 bases line up with TRBD2. Germline CDR1 MDHEN, CDR2 SYDVKM. Trimming at V came to 4 bases and at J to 0 bases, leaving 8 bases not matched to a gene. The length of the CDR3 is 17 residues. As DNA, the CDR3 is TGTGCCAGCAGTTCGTCGACTAGCGCGGCCTCCTACAATGAGCAGTTCTTC. This encodes CASSSSTSAASYNEQFF.

The chain recombines TRBV5-6 with TRBJ2-7, with 10 bases identical to TRBD1. This CDR3 spans 15 amino acids. The junction had 4 bases not matched to a gene; V was cut back by 0 bases and J by 4 bases. CDR1 and CDR2 (germline): SGHDT, YYEEEE. The CDR3 spells CASSLAGTGVYEQYF. CDR3 DNA sequence: TGTGCCAGCAGCTTGGCCGGGACAGGGGTGTACGAGCAGTACTTC. The full variable domain, with the rest looked up from reference TRBV5-6 and TRBJ2-7, is DAGVTQSPTHLIKTRGQQVTLRCSPKSGHDTVSWYQQALGQGPQFIFQYYEEEERQRGNFPDRFSGHQFPNYSSELNVNALLLGDSALYLCASSLAGTGVYEQYFGPGTRLTVT.

The V gene is TRBV28, the J gene TRBJ2-1; a possible D gene is TRBD1 (5 bases). Looked up from germline, CDR1 is MDHEN and CDR2 is SYDVKM. V gave up 2 bases and J gave up 4 bases, with 6 bases separating them. The CDR3 consists of 13 residues. This CDR3 is CASSLKGYNEQFF. CDR3 coding DNA: TGTGCCAGCAGTTTAAAGGGGTACAATGAGCAGTTCTTC.

The CDR3 DNA reads TGTGCCAGCAGCCCCCGGAGGGATGGCGAGCAGTACTTC. Amino acid sequence: CASSPRRDGEQYF. This chain connects TRBV5-4 to TRBJ2-7; tentatively, D is TRBD2 (6 bases). CDR3 length: 13 amino acids. Germline lookup yields CDR1 SGHNT and CDR2 YYREEE (reference sequence). Deletions cut 4 bases from V and 6 bases from J, with 14 bases between.

This clone has just one count. The chain couples TRBV7-9 to TRBJ1-1; TRBD1 agrees at 8 bases. After removal of 6 bases from V and 3 bases from J, the junction contained 6 bases not matched to a gene. The CDR3 is 14 amino acids. Per the germline V gene, CDR1 is SEHNR and CDR2 is FQNEAQ (reference sequence). This CDR3 reads CASRRTGPHTEAFF. CDR3 nucleotide sequence: TGTGCCAGCAGACGGACAGGGCCCCACACTGAAGCTTTCTTT.

This clone occurred a few times. The chain is built from TRBV27 and TRBJ2-7; possible D gene TRBD2, 5 bases. Per germline, CDR1 MNHEY and CDR2 SMNVEV (reference sequence). The V and J ends lost 5 bases and 3 bases respectively, with 20 bases between them. The CDR3 is 16 residues long. For the CDR3, the DNA is TGTGCCAGCAGTCTCGTGGTCGGGCTAGCTCTCTACGAGCAGTACTTC. This gives the protein CASSLVVGLALYEQYF.

The chain links TRBV11-2 to TRBJ2-2, with 7 bases identical to TRBD1. The germline V gene encodes CDR1 SGHAT and CDR2 FQNNGV. The CDR3 spans 15 residues. V shed 8 bases and J 0 bases; nucleotides not matched to a gene: 6. CDR3 region: CASAAGQANTGELFF. The CDR3 DNA follows: TGTGCCAGCGCGGCCGGACAGGCGAACACCGGGGAGCTGTTTTTT.

The rearrangement uses TRBV7-2 and TRBJ2-7; TRBD2 agrees at 11 bases. The germline CDR1 and CDR2 sequences are SGHTA and FQGNSA. This CDR3 region has 17 residues. V lost 1 base and J lost 5; bases outside the gene matches: 10. The CDR3 bases are TGTGCCAGCAGCTTAGGGGGAACTAGCGGGAGAAGCCACGAGCAGTACTTC. This gives the protein CASSLGGTSGRSHEQYF.

The CDR3 region is CSAMTSGRFSYNEQFF. Here the CDR3 DNA reads TGCAGCGCTATGACTAGCGGGAGGTTCTCCTACAATGAGCAGTTCTTC. This sequence joins TRBV29-1 and TRBJ2-1, with 13 bases lining up with TRBD2. V lost 7 bases and J lost 0; bases outside the gene matches: 6. This CDR3 comprises 16 residues. The germline gives CDR1 SQVTM, CDR2 ANQGSEA.

This sequence joins TRBV11-2 and TRBJ1-1; D perhaps matches TRBD1 (6 bases). Trimming cost V 5 bases and J 5 bases, with 15 bases left between them. Per the germline V gene, CDR1 is SGHAT and CDR2 is FQNNGV. The CDR3 runs to 14 residues. The DNA for the CDR3 is TGTGCCAGCAGCCTGCAGGGGTTGGAGACTGAAGCTTTCTTT. It encodes CASSLQGLETEAFF.

The rearrangement links TRBV5-1 to TRBJ1-2; no clear D. Trimming removed 2 bases at V and 0 bases at J, with 8 bases between. This CDR3 is 14 amino acids long. Germline loops: CDR1 SGHRS, CDR2 YFSETQ. The CDR3 DNA sequence: TGCGCCAGCAGCTTCGAGATCCCTAACTATGGCTACACCTTC. It is translated as CASSFEIPNYGYTF.

The chain is built from TRBV2 and TRBJ2-5; 7 positions agree with TRBD1. The J segment lost 5 bases and the V segment lost 5 bases, leaving 5 bases of the junction unmatched. Germline CDR1 reads SNHLY; CDR2 reads FYNNEI. CDR3 length equals 13 residues. The CDR3 nucleotides read TGTGCCAGCAGTCTAACAGGGGCCGAGACCCAGTACTTC. It specifies CASSLTGAETQYF. Based on the CDR3 plus reference TRBV2 and TRBJ2-5, the full variable domain is EPEVTQTPSHQVTQMGQEVILRCVPISNHLYFYWYRQILGQKVEFLVSFYNNEISEKSEIFDDQFSVERPDGSNFTLKIRSTKLEDSAMYFCASSLTGAETQYFGPGTRLLVL.

The gene calls are TRBV24-1 and TRBJ1-1, with TRBD1 identical over 7 bases. V gave up 3 bases and J gave up 1 base; unmatched junction bases: 4. The CDR3 totals 15 residues. CDR1 is KGHDR, CDR2 SFDVKD, per germline. This CDR3 reads CATSDPGQPNTEAFF. The CDR3 DNA follows: TGTGCCACCAGTGATCCGGGACAGCCGAACACTGAAGCTTTCTTT.

The chain carries TRBV28 and TRBJ2-7; D unresolved. V was pared by 4 bases and J by 0 bases, with 13 bases between. Per germline, CDR1 MDHEN and CDR2 SYDVKM. CDR3 length equals 15 residues. The CDR3 DNA reads TGTGCCAGCAGTTCCTCAGGTCAGAGCTCCTACGAGCAGTACTTC. Its protein product is CASSSSGQSSYEQYF.